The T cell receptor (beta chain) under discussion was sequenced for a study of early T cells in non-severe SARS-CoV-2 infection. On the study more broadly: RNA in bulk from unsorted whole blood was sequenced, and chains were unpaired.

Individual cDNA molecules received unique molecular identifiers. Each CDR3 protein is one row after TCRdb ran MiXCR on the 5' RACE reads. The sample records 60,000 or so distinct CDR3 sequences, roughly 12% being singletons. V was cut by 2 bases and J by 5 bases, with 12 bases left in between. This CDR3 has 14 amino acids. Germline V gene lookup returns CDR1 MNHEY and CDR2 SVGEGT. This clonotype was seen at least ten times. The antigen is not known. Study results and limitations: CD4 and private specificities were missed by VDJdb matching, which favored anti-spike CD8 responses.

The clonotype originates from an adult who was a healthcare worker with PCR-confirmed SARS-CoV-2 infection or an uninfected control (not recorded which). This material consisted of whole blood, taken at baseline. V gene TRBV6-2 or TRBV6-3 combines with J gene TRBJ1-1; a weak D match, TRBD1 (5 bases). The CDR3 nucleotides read TGTGCCAGCAGTTACGTGAGGGGAGAGACTGAAGCTTTCTTT. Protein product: CASSYVRGETEAFF.